These 12 T cell receptor beta chains share one sample of origin, sequenced in a study of human T cells and chemical hapten exposure. Specified time point: patch test 1, 2 weeks after DPC sensitization. Indicated treatment: therapeutic diphenylcyclopropenone sensitization with weekly scalp DPC. Using its own MiXCR run on the RACE reads, TCRdb lists one record per CDR3 protein. The profile covers about 69,000 distinct CDR3 sequences, with approximately 35% appearing a single time and about 10% taken by the ten largest. The material sequenced was whole blood, taken in connection with sensitization to the hapten diphenylcyclopropenone (DPC). Receptors originate from a man in his forties or fifties with alopecia areata. Some clones in this sample may be carry-over from other donors' samples.

This clonotype was counted once. The chain combines TRBV9 with TRBJ1-5, with 12 bases aligning to TRBD1. This CDR3 region has 15 residues. Germline V gene data show CDR1 as SGDLS and CDR2 as YYNGEE. The V segment lost 3 bases and the J segment 6 bases; nucleotides outside the gene matches: 4. The CDR3 DNA follows: TGTGCCAGCAGCGGGGGACAGGGGGCACGTCAGCCCCAGCATTTT. It specifies CASSGGQGARQPQHF.

This chain connects TRBV3-1 to TRBJ2-1, with 9 bases fitting TRBD2. Per germline, CDR1 LGHDT and CDR2 YNNKEL (reference sequence). The CDR3 is 19 residues long. Trimming removed 2 bases from V and 5 bases from J; junction bases left unmatched: 16. The CDR3 loop reads CASSQLSSGAGGPHNEQFF. The CDR3 DNA is TGTGCCAGCAGCCAACTCAGCTCGGGAGCGGGAGGCCCCCACAATGAGCAGTTCTTC.

Written as DNA, the CDR3 is TGTGCCAGCGGGGGACAGGGGGGAGATACGCAGTATTTT. Its protein product is CASGGQGGDTQYF. The chain is built from TRBV12-3 or TRBV12-4 and TRBJ2-3, with 11 nucleotides matching TRBD1. Trimming at V came to 8 bases and at J to 5 bases, leaving 3 bases not matched to a gene. The CDR3 spans 13 residues.

This clonotype came up a few times. The chain joins TRBV7-9 to TRBJ1-1, with TRBD1 matching over 7 bases. This CDR3 is built from 14 residues. With V trimmed by 6 bases and J by 3 bases, 7 bases remained unmatched. Germline assignment: CDR1 SEHNR and CDR2 FQNEAQ (reference sequence). CDR3: CASRETGLDTEAFF. The CDR3 coding sequence is TGTGCCAGCAGGGAGACAGGGTTGGACACTGAAGCTTTCTTT.

The J gene is TRBJ2-5, the V gene TRBV3-1, with D possibly TRBD2 on 6 matching bases. V lost 1 base and J lost 0, with 12 bases in between. Germline-derived CDR1 and CDR2 are LGHDT and YNNKEL (reference sequence). This CDR3 has 16 residues. CDR3 nucleotides: TGTGCCAGCAGCCAAGGGGGGGTGACGTACCAAGAGACCCAGTACTTC. Encoded protein: CASSQGGVTYQETQYF.

This clonotype showed up just a few times. CDR3 DNA: TGTGCCAGCAAGGCACTAGCGGGAGAAGACAATGAGCAGTTCTTC. It yields the protein CASKALAGEDNEQFF. V gene TRBV6-6 combines with J gene TRBJ2-1; 11 nucleotides match TRBD2. Germline-derived CDR1 and CDR2 are MNHNY and SVGAGI (reference sequence). This CDR3 region has 15 residues. V dropped 7 bases and J dropped 5; count of bases not matched to a gene: 7.

A few counts support this clonotype. The chain employs TRBV20-1 and TRBJ2-1; D assignment may be TRBD1 or TRBD2 (5 bases each). Germline V gene data show CDR1 as DFQATT and CDR2 as SNEGSKA (reference sequence). The CDR3 length is 13 residues. Trimming took 5 bases from V and 12 from J, leaving 20 bases between them. DNA for the CDR3: TGCAGTGCTCTGAAGGGGCGGATGGCGGGGCAGTTCTTC. This codes for CSALKGRMAGQFF.

This clonotype has only a few counts. The chain uses TRBV6-1 and TRBJ2-7; weak D call: TRBD2 (5 bases). V gave up 6 bases and J gave up 0 bases, with 15 bases separating them. The germline V gene has CDR1 MNHNS and CDR2 SASEGT. This CDR3 has 15 amino acids. CDR3 sequence (DNA): TGTGCCAGCAGACCAGGACTTACGCTCTCCTACGAGCAGTACTTC. Amino acid sequence: CASRPGLTLSYEQYF.

The J gene is TRBJ1-5, the V gene TRBV12-3 or TRBV12-4, with no clear D. This CDR3 is 15 amino acids long. V was trimmed by 4 bases and J by 3 bases, leaving 13 bases between them. The CDR3: CASSSSLQVNQPQHF. Written as DNA, the CDR3 is TGTGCCAGCAGTTCCTCCCTCCAGGTCAATCAGCCCCAGCATTTT.

The V call is TRBV5-6, the J call TRBJ1-6; tentative D call: TRBD1 (6 bases). CDR3 length equals 14 residues. V lost 1 base, J lost 8 bases, and 10 bases lay in between. The V gene's germline CDR1 is SGHDT and CDR2 YYEEEE. CDR3 residues: CASSLNRVDSPLHF. The CDR3 DNA sequence: TGTGCCAGCAGCTTGAACAGGGTGGATTCACCCCTCCACTTT.

The V call is TRBV12-3 or TRBV12-4, the J call TRBJ2-7; no reliable D call. With 6 bases removed from V and 3 bases from J, the gap between germline ends came to 3 bases. The CDR3 sequence is 10 residues long. The CDR3 reads CASSLYEQYF. CDR3 nucleotide sequence: TGTGCCAGCAGCCTCTACGAGCAGTACTTC.

The chain is built from TRBV20-1 and TRBJ2-1; 12 nucleotides agree with TRBD2. The CDR3 runs 16 residues. The germline V gene encodes CDR1 DFQATT and CDR2 SNEGSKA (reference sequence). V lost 4 bases, J lost 3 bases, and 7 bases stayed unmatched. CDR3 loop: CSAKTGTSGYYNEQFF. CDR3 in DNA: TGCAGTGCTAAAACCGGGACTAGCGGGTACTACAATGAGCAGTTCTTC.